This TCR beta chain was obtained from a study of tumor and adjacent non-tumor tissue in lung cancer. For the study at large: Histology: about 13 adenocarcinoma, a couple of squamous cell carcinoma, 1 small cell lung cancer.

No cell sorting was done before RNA was extracted from the tissue. Between August and November 2014, newly diagnosed, chemotherapy-naive lung cancer patients underwent thoracic surgery in China. Germline V gives CDR1 PRHDT, CDR2 FYEKMQ (reference sequence). This CDR3 spans 16 amino acids. Remarks on this clonotype: Its antigen is unidentified. One end of the junction varies from germline; a read error may be responsible.

Study-level points and caveats: Significantly higher TCR diversity was found in tumor than normal lung. Tumor TCR diversity, when higher, was linked to shorter survival.

A modified ARM-PCR protocol with three rounds of nested PCR amplified TCRbeta. TCRdb independently ran MiXCR on the multiplex PCR reads; one entry per CDR3 protein. Seen here are 130,000 or so distinct CDR3 sequences, 66% observed once, and the top ten hold roughly 13%. The chain carries TRBV13 and TRBJ2-1; 9 nucleotides match TRBD2. The receptor's source is a man between 25 and 39 years old with non-small cell lung cancer. The material sequenced was lung tumor tissue. The CDR3 nucleotides are TGTGCCAGCAGCTGGCTGGGCGGGGGGGCCTACAAAGAGCAGTTCTTC. As protein: CASSWLGGGAYKEQFF.